This TCR beta chain was sequenced during a study of OX40 agonist ivuxolimab in advanced cancers. Study context: Males comprised approximately 81% of the group, whose mean age was approximately 61 years (range 23 to 79). General study points: Clones of CD4+ and CD8+ blood T cells grew by week 6 at doses of 0.1 to 3.0 mg/kg. The study found among the lowest clonal expansion in partial responders at 0.1-3.0 mg/kg.

With respect to this clone: Its antigen is undetermined.

This CDR3 spans 11 amino acids. From germline, CDR1 is SEHNR and CDR2 FQNEAQ (reference sequence). The V and J ends lost 7 bases and 3 bases respectively, with 7 bases between them. TCRdb's table, derived via immunoSEQ multiplex PCR, lists solely in-frame clones and lacks some. The table has 8,500 to 9,500 clones, roughly 70% seen once. Patients with autoimmune history or systemic immunosuppression were excluded. This TCR was recovered from an adult with an advanced solid tumor such as melanoma, head and neck, liver or kidney cancer. The chain recombines TRBV7-9 with TRBJ2-7, with D hard to call. The sample consisted of CD4+ or CD8+ T cells sorted from blood, taken in a trial of the OX40 agonist ivuxolimab. CDR3 coding DNA: TGTGCCAGCACCTCAAGCTACGAGCAGTACTTC. Translating gives CASTSSYEQYF. Based on the CDR3 plus reference TRBV7-9 and TRBJ2-7, the full variable domain is DTGVSQNPRHKITKRGQNVTFRCDPISEHNRLYWYRQTLGQGPEFLTYFQNEAQLEKSRLLSDRFSAERPKGSFSTLEIQRTEQGDSAMYLCASTSSYEQYFGPGTRLTVT.